Listed below are T cell receptor beta chains from one sample, sequenced in a study of T cell responses to AZD1222 COVID-19 vaccine. Using immunoSEQ multiplex PCR, the repertoire was profiled, and TCRdb retains in-frame clones only, with some absent. The sample has roughly 160,000 clones; around 92% are singletons. The sample in question was peripheral blood, obtained on day 0 of AZD1222 vaccination. These receptors were obtained from an adult in good health. Each CDR3 is given with its conserved first and last residue. Fields, in order: D gene, V gene, clone size, J gene, CDR3 protein, CDR3 DNA. The D gene is left open where the match is weak. Not every row has a clone size; where given, it reads once, few, many or a size class.

D gene: -
V gene: TRBV20-1
clone size: -
J gene: TRBJ1-1
CDR3 protein: CSRGLNTEAFF
CDR3 DNA: TGCAGTCGGGGACTGAACACTGAAGCTTTCTTT

D gene: TRBD2
V gene: TRBV13
clone size: -
J gene: TRBJ2-5
CDR3 protein: CASSLGTSGGLETQYF
CDR3 DNA: TGTGCCAGCAGCTTAGGAACTAGCGGGGGCTTGGAGACCCAGTACTTC

D gene: -
V gene: TRBV29-1
clone size: -
J gene: TRBJ2-4
CDR3 protein: CSVASLAKNIQYF
CDR3 DNA: TGCAGCGTTGCCTCCTTAGCCAAAAACATTCAGTACTTC

D gene: TRBD1
V gene: TRBV27
clone size: -
J gene: TRBJ1-2
CDR3 protein: CASSLTGGYDGYTF
CDR3 DNA: TGTGCCAGCAGCCTGACAGGGGGGTATGATGGCTACACCTTC

D gene: -
V gene: TRBV2
clone size: -
J gene: TRBJ2-7
CDR3 protein: CASSPRRESSYEQYF
CDR3 DNA: TGTGCCAGCAGCCCCCGACGGGAGAGCTCCTACGAGCAGTACTTC

D gene: TRBD1
V gene: TRBV18
clone size: -
J gene: TRBJ1-2
CDR3 protein: CASSQNRGGYGYTF
CDR3 DNA: TGTGCCAGCTCACAAAACAGGGGAGGCTATGGCTACACCTTC

D gene: -
V gene: TRBV10-1
clone size: -
J gene: TRBJ1-5
CDR3 protein: CASSTLGHYSNQPQHF
CDR3 DNA: TGCGCCAGCAGTACCCTTGGACATTATAGCAATCAGCCCCAGCATTTT

D gene: -
V gene: TRBV10-3
clone size: -
J gene: TRBJ1-2
CDR3 protein: CAISESIRGGDNGYTF
CDR3 DNA: TGTGCCATCAGTGAGTCGATACGTGGAGGGGATAATGGCTACACCTTC

D gene: TRBD1
V gene: TRBV11-3
clone size: -
J gene: TRBJ2-2
CDR3 protein: CASSFGTGSGGELFF
CDR3 DNA: TGTGCCAGCAGCTTTGGGACAGGGTCTGGCGGGGAGCTGTTTTTT

D gene: TRBD2
V gene: TRBV3-1/TRBV3-2
clone size: -
J gene: TRBJ2-3
CDR3 protein: CASSHGTSAPDTQYF
CDR3 DNA: TGTGCCAGCAGCCACGGGACTAGCGCTCCAGATACGCAGTATTTT

D gene: TRBD1
V gene: TRBV7-9
clone size: -
J gene: TRBJ1-3
CDR3 protein: CASSSRQGSAGNTIYF
CDR3 DNA: TGTGCCAGCAGCTCACGACAGGGGTCTGCTGGAAACACCATATATTTT

D gene: -
V gene: TRBV2
clone size: -
J gene: TRBJ1-6
CDR3 protein: CASSPDYVNSPLHF
CDR3 DNA: TGTGCCAGCAGCCCAGATTACGTTAATTCACCCCTCCACTTT

D gene: TRBD2
V gene: TRBV11-3
clone size: -
J gene: TRBJ2-7
CDR3 protein: CASSQLAGGFYEQYF
CDR3 DNA: TGTGCCAGCAGCCAACTAGCGGGGGGGTTCTACGAGCAGTACTTC

D gene: -
V gene: TRBV10-3
clone size: -
J gene: TRBJ2-3
CDR3 protein: CAIAGRTTSTDTQYF
CDR3 DNA: TGTGCCATCGCGGGGCGGACCACTAGCACAGATACGCAGTATTTT

D gene: TRBD1
V gene: TRBV19
clone size: -
J gene: TRBJ2-1
CDR3 protein: CASRMTGTEAYNEQFF
CDR3 DNA: TGTGCCAGTAGGATGACCGGGACAGAGGCCTACAATGAGCAGTTCTTC

D gene: -
V gene: TRBV11-3
clone size: -
J gene: TRBJ1-1
CDR3 protein: CASSLVSPRTEAFF
CDR3 DNA: TGTGCCAGCAGCTTAGTCTCACCTCGGACTGAAGCTTTCTTT

D gene: -
V gene: TRBV5-4
clone size: -
J gene: TRBJ1-1
CDR3 protein: CASSLPGGNREAFF
CDR3 DNA: TGTGCCAGCAGCCTCCCTGGGGGGAATCGGGAAGCTTTCTTT

D gene: -
V gene: TRBV2
clone size: -
J gene: TRBJ1-1
CDR3 protein: CASSEEYSAEAFF
CDR3 DNA: TGTGCCAGCAGTGAAGAATACAGCGCCGAAGCTTTCTTT

D gene: TRBD1
V gene: TRBV3-1/TRBV3-2
clone size: once
J gene: TRBJ2-7
CDR3 protein: CASSSGTGVIEQYF
CDR3 DNA: TGTGCCAGCAGCTCCGGGACAGGGGTAATTGAGCAGTACTTC

D gene: TRBD1
V gene: TRBV3-1/TRBV3-2
clone size: -
J gene: TRBJ2-6
CDR3 protein: CASSQGQGSGANVLTF
CDR3 DNA: TGTGCCAGCAGCCAAGGACAGGGCTCTGGGGCCAACGTCCTGACTTTC

D gene: -
V gene: TRBV19
clone size: -
J gene: TRBJ2-7
CDR3 protein: CASSPGTRGNEQYF
CDR3 DNA: TGTGCCAGTAGTCCCGGGACAAGGGGGAACGAGCAGTACTTC

D gene: -
V gene: TRBV6-1
clone size: -
J gene: TRBJ1-5
CDR3 protein: CASSEVLLNNQPQHF
CDR3 DNA: TGTGCCAGCAGTGAAGTGCTACTGAACAATCAGCCCCAGCATTTT